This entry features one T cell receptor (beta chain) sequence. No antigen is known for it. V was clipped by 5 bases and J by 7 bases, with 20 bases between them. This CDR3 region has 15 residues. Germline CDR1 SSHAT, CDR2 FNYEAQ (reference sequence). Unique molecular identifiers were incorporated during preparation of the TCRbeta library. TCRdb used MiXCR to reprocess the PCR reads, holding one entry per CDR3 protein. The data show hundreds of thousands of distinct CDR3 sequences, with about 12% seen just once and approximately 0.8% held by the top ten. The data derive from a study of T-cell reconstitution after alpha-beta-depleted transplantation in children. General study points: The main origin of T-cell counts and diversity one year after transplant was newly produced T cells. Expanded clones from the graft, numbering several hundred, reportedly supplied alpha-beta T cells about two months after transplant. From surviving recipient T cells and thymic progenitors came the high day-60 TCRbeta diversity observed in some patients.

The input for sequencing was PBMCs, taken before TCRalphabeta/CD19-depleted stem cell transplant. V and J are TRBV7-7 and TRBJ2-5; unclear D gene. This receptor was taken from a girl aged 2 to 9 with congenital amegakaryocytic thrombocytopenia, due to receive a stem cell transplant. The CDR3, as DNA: TGTGCCAGCAGCCCGAACGACCCTCTGCGCGGGACCCAGTACTTC. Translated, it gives CASSPNDPLRGTQYF.